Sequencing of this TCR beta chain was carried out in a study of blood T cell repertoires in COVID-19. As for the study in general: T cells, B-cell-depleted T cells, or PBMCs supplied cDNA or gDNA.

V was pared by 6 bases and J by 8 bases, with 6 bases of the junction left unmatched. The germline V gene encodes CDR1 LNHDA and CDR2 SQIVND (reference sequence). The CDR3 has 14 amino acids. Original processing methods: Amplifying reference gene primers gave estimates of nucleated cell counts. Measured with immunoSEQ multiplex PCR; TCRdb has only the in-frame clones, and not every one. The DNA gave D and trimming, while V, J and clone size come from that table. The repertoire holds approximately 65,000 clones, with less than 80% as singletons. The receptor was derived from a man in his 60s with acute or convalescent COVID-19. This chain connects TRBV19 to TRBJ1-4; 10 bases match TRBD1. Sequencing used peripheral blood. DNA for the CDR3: TGTGCCAGTAGCAGGACAGGGGGTGGCGAAAAACTGTTTTTT. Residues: CASSRTGGGEKLFF. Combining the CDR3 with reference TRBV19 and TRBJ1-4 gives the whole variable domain DGGITQSPKYLFRKEGQNVTLSCEQNLNHDAMYWYRQDPGQGLRLIYYSQIVNDFQKGDIAEGYSVSREKKESFPLTVTSAQKNPTAFYLCASSRTGGGEKLFFGSGTQLSVL.